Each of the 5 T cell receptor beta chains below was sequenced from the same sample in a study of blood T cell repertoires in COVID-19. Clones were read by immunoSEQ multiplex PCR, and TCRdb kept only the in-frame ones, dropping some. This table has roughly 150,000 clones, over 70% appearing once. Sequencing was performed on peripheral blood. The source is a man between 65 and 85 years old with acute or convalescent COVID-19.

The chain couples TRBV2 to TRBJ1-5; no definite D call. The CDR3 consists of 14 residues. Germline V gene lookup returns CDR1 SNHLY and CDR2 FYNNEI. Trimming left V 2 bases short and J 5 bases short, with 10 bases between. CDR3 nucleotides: TGTGCCAGCAGTGAACGGGGTTCGTATCAGCCCCAGCATTTT. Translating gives CASSERGSYQPQHF.

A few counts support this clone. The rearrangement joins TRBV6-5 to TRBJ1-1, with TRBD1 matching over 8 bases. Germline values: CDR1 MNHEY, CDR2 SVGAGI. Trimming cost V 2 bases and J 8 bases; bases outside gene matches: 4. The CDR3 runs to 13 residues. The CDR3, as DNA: TGTGCCAGCAGTTACCCCGGACAGGGAGAAGCTTTCTTT. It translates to CASSYPGQGEAFF.

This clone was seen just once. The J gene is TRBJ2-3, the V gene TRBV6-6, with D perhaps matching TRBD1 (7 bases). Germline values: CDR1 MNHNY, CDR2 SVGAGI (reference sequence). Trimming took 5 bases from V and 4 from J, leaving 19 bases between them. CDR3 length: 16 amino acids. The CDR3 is CASSSPDRRRADTQYF. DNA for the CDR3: TGTGCCAGCAGTAGCCCGGACAGGAGGAGGGCAGATACGCAGTATTTT.

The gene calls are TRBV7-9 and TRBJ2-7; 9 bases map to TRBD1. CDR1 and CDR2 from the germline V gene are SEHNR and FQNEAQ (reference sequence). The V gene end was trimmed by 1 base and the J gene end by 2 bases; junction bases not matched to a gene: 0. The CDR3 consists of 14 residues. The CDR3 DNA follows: TGTGCCAGCAGCTTAGACAGGGGGCCCTACGAGCAGTACTTC. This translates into CASSLDRGPYEQYF.

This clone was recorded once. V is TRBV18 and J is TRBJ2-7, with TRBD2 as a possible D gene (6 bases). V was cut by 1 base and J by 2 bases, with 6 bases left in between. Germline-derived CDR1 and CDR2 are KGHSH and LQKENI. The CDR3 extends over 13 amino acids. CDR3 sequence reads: CASSPRGTYEQYF. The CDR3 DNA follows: TGTGCCAGCTCACCACGCGGGACCTACGAGCAGTACTTC. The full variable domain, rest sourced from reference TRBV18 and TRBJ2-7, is NAGVMQNPRHLVRRRGQEARLRCSPMKGHSHVYWYRQLPEEGLKFMVYLQKENIIDESGMPKERFSAEFPKEGPSILRIQQVVRGDSAAYFCASSPRGTYEQYFGPGTRLTVT.